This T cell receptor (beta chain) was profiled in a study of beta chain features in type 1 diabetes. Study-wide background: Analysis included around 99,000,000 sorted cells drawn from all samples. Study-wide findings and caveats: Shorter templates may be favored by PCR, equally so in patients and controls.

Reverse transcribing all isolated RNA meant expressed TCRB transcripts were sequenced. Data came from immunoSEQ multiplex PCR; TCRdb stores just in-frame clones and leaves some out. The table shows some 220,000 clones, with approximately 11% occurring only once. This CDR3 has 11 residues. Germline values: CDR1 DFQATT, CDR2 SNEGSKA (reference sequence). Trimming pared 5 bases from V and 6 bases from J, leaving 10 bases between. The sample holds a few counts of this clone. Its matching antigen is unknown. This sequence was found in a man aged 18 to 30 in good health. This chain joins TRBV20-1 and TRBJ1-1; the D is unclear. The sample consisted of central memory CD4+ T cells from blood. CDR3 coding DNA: TGCAGTGCTTTCATCAGTGCTGAAGCTTTCTTT. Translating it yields CSAFISAEAFF.